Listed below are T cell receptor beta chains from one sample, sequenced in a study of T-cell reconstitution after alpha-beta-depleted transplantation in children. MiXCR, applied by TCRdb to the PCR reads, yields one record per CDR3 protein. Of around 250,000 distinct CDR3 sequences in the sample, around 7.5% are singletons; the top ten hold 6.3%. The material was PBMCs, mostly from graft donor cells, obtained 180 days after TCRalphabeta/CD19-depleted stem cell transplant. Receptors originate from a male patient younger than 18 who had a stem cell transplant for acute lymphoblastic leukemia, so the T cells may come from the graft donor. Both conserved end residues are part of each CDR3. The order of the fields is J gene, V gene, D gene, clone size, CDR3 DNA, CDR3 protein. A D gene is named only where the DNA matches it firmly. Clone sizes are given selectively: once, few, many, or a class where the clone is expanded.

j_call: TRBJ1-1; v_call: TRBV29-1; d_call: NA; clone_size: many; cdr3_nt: TGCAGCGTATCAGGAAGGGTGTCGAACACTGAAGCTTTCTTT; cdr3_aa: CSVSGRVSNTEAFF
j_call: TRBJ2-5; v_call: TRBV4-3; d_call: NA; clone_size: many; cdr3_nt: TGCGCCAGCAGCCAAGTAGGCACGGGGACCCAGTACTTC; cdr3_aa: CASSQVGTGTQYF
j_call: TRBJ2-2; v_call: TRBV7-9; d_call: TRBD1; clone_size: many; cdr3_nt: TGTGCCAGCAGCCAGAAGCGGGACAGGGAGAACACCGGGGAGCTGTTTTTT; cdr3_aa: CASSQKRDRENTGELFF
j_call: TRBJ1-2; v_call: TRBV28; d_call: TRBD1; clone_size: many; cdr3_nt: TGTGCCACCTTGGACAGGCCGTATGGCTACACCTTC; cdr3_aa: CATLDRPYGYTF
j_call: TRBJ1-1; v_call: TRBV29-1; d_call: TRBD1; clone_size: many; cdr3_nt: TGCAGCGTCCCCGGACAGGGAGTTCCTCTGACCACTGAAGCTTTCTTT; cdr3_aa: CSVPGQGVPLTTEAFF
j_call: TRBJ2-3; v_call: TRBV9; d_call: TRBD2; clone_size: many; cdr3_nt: TGTGCCAGCAGCGCCAGCGGGAGGGCCTCAGATACGCAGTATTTT; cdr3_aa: CASSASGRASDTQYF
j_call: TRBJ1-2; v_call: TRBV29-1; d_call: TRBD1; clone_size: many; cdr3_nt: TGCAGCGGCGGACAGGCTGGGGGCTACACCTTC; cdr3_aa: CSGGQAGGYTF
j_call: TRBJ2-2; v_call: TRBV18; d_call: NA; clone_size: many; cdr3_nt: TGTGCCAGCTCACCGAGGACGGTGAACACCGGGGAGCTGTTTTTT; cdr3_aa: CASSPRTVNTGELFF
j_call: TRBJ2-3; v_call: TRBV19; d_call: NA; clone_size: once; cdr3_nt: TGTGCCAGTAGTATAGTCCTCGGGCCAGATACGCAGTATTTT; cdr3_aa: CASSIVLGPDTQYF
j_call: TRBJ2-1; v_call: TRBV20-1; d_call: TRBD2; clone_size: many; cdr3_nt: TGCAGTGCTAGAGTCGGGGGGGCGTCCTACAATGAGCAGTTCTTC; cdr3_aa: CSARVGGASYNEQFF
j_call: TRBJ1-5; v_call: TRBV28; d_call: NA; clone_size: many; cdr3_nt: TGTGCCAGCGACTTGGGGGCAGCCCCAAGACAGCCCCAGCATTTT; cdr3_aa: CASDLGAAPRQPQHF
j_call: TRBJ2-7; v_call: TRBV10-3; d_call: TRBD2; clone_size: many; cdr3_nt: TGTGCCATCAGTGAGTCGTCGCTAGCGGGGCTCTACGAGCAGTACTTC; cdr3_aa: CAISESSLAGLYEQYF
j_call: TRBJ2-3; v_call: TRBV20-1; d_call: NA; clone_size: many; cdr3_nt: TGCAGTGCTAAGATAACCGGGACTGCCAGCACAGATACGCAGTATTTT; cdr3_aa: CSAKITGTASTDTQYF
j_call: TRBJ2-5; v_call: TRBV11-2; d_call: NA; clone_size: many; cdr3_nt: TGTGCCAGCAGCTTGATTACAGTTCAAGAGACCCAGTACTTC; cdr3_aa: CASSLITVQETQYF
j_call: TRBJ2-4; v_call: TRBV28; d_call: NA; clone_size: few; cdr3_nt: TGTGCCAGCAGTTTCGGAGGCTCCGCCAAAAACATTCAGTACTTC; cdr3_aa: CASSFGGSAKNIQYF
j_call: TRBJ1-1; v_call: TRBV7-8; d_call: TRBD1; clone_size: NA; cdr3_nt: TGTGCCAGCAGCTGGGGACAGACGGGCGGTGAAGCTTTCTTT; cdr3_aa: CASSWGQTGGEAFF
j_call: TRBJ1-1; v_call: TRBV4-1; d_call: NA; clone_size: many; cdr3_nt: TGCGCCAGCAGCCCCTACCAGGGGAGTACTGAAGCTTTCTTT; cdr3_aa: CASSPYQGSTEAFF
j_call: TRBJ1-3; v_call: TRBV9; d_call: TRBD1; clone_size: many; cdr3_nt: TGTGCCAGCAGCGGAACAGGGGGCGCGGGAAACACCATATATTTT; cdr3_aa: CASSGTGGAGNTIYF
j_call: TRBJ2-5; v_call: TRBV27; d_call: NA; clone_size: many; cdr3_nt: TGTGCCAGCAAGACTATAGGGGAAGGGCGAGGACAAGAGACCCAGTACTTC; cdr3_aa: CASKTIGEGRGQETQYF
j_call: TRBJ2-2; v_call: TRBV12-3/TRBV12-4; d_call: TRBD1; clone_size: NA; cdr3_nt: TGTGCCAGCAGTATACCGGGACAGGGAGTCACCGGGGAGCTGTTTTTT; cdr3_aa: CASSIPGQGVTGELFF
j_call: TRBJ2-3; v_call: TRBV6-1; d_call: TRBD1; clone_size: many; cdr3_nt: TGTGCCAGCAGCCCAGGGACAGGGGGTGGAAAAGATACGCAGTATTTT; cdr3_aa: CASSPGTGGGKDTQYF
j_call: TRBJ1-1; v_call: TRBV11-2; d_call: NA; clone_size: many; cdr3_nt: TGTGCCAGCAGCTTATCTTATCGACAGGTGCCCTCTGAAGCTTTCTTT; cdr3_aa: CASSLSYRQVPSEAFF
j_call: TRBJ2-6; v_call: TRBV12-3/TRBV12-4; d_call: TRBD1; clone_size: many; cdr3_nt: TGTGCCAGCAGACCGGGACAGCTCAGCTCTGGGGCCAACGTCCTGACTTTC; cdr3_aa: CASRPGQLSSGANVLTF
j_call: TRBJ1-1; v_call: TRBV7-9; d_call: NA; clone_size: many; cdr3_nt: TGTGCCAGCAGCTTTAGAGGGTTCCTCGAGGGGAACACTGAAGCTTTCTTT; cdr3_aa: CASSFRGFLEGNTEAFF
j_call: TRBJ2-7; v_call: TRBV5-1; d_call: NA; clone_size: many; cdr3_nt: TGCGCCAGCAGCCCTTTAGGGGACTTAGCCTACGAGCAGTACTTC; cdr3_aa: CASSPLGDLAYEQYF
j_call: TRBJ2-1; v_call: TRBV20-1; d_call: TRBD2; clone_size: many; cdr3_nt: TGCAGTGCTAGAGGCGGGGAGGGAGCCTACAATGAGCAGTTCTTC; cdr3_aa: CSARGGEGAYNEQFF
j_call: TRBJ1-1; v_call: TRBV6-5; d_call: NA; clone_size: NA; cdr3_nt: TGTGCCAGCAGTTACTCGAACTCCAGAATCTTTATGAACACTGAAGCTTTCTTT; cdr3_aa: CASSYSNSRIFMNTEAFF
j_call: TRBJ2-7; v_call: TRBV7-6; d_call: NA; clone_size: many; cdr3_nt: TGTGCCAGCAGCTTAGCCCCCGGGATTCCCTACGAGCAGTACTTC; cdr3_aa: CASSLAPGIPYEQYF
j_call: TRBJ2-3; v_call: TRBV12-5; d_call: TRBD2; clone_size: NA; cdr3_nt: TGTGCTAGTGTGGTGAAGCCCCTAGCGGGAGCCACAGATACGCAGTATTTT; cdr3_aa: CASVVKPLAGATDTQYF
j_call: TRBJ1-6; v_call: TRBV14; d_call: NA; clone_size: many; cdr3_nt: TGTGCCAGCAGCCAAGATCCGAACGACCCGGATTCACCCCTCCACTTT; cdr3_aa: CASSQDPNDPDSPLHF
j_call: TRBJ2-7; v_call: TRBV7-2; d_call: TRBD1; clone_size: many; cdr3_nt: TGTGCCAGCAGGCGGGACAGGGAGGGCGAGCAGTACTTC; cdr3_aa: CASRRDREGEQYF
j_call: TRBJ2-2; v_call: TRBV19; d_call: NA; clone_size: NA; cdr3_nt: TGTGCCAGCCACTCGCTCCGGAACACCGGGGAGCTGTTTTTT; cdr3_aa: CASHSLRNTGELFF
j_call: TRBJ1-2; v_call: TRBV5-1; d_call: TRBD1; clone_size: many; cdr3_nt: TGCGCCAGCAGCCCTTGGACAGGGAGGGGAGTATGGGCTGCTAACTATGGCTACACCTTC; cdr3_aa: CASSPWTGRGVWAANYGYTF
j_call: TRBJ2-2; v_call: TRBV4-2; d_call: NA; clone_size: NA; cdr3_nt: TGTGCCAGCAGCCAAATCCCTGGGACCGATGGCGGGGAGCTGTTTTTT; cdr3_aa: CASSQIPGTDGGELFF
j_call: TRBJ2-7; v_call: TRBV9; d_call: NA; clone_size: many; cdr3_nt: TGTGCCAGCAGCGTAGCCGAGACCTACGAGCAGTACTTC; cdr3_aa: CASSVAETYEQYF
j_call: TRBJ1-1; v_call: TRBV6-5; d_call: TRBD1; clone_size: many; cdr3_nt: TGTGCCAGCCTCCGACAGGGGGCGACGAACACTGAAGCTTTCTTT; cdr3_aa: CASLRQGATNTEAFF
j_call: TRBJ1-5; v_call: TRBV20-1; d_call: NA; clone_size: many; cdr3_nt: TGCAGTGCCTCTGCTTGGGGGGGAGGGGTTCAGCCCCAGCATTTT; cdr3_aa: CSASAWGGGVQPQHF
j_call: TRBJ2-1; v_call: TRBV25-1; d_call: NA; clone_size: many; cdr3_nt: TGTGCCAGCAGTGATCCTGGGGTGAATGAGCAGTTCTTC; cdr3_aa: CASSDPGVNEQFF
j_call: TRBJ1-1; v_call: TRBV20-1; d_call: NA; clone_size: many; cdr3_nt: TGCAGTGCTCAGGCGGGGAACACTGAAGCTTTCTTT; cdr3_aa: CSAQAGNTEAFF
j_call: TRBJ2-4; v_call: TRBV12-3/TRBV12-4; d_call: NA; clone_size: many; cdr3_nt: TGTGCCAGCAGTCCGGCTGGAATAAACATTCAGTACTTC; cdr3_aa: CASSPAGINIQYF
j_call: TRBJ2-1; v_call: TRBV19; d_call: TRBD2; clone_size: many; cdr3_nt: TGTGCCAGTAGTATCCTAGCGGGAGTGAGGGAGCAGTTCTTC; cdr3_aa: CASSILAGVREQFF
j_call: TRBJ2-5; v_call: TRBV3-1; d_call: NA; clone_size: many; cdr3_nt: TGTGCCAGCAGCCAAGACCCAGGGCGGGAGACCCAGTACTTC; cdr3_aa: CASSQDPGRETQYF
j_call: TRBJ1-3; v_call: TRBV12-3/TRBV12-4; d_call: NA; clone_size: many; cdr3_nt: TGTGCCAGCTCCGGAGGGGCTGGAAACACCATATATTTT; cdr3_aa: CASSGGAGNTIYF
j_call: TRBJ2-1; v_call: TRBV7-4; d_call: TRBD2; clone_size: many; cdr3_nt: TGTGCCAGCAGCTCAGAGGGAGCGGGGGGGCCGAGCGAGCAGTTCTTC; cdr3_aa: CASSSEGAGGPSEQFF
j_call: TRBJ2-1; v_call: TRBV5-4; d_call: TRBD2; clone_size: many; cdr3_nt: TGTGCCAGCAGCTTGTTGTTGGGAGCGGGGGTTTACTACAATGAGCAGTTCTTC; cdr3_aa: CASSLLLGAGVYYNEQFF
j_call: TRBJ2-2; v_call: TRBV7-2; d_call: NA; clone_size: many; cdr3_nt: TGTGCCAGCACCCCGGGCCGGGCTAACACCGGGGAGCTGTTTTTT; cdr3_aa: CASTPGRANTGELFF
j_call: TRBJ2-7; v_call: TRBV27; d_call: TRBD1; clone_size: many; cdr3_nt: TGTGCCAGCAGCCGTACAGGGGGCGGCTACGAGCAGTACTTC; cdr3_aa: CASSRTGGGYEQYF
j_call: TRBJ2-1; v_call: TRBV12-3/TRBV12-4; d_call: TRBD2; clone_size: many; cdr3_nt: TGTGCCAGCAGTTTCCCGTTCTGGGCGGGAGGTCCCGGGGAGCAGTTCTTC; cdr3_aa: CASSFPFWAGGPGEQFF
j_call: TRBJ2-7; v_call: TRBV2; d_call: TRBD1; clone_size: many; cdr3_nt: TGTGCCACCCGACAGGGGGGCGCGTCCTACGAGCAGTACTTC; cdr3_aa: CATRQGGASYEQYF
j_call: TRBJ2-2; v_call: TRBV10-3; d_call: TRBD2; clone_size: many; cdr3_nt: TGTGCCATCAGTCGGACTAGCGGGGGGGCGCACACCGGGGAGCTGTTTTTT; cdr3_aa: CAISRTSGGAHTGELFF
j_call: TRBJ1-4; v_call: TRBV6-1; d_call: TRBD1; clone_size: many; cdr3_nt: TGTGCCAGCAGTGAAAGGAGGGGGCGTACAGGGAGTAGAACTAATGAAAAACTGTTTTTT; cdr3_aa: CASSERRGRTGSRTNEKLFF
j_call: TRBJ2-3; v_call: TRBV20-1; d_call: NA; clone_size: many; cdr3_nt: TGCAGTGTTTTGGCGGTTAGCACAGATACGCAGTATTTT; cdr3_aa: CSVLAVSTDTQYF
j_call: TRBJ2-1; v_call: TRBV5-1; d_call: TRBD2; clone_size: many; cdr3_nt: TGCGCCAGCAGCTTCACTAGCGGGCTCTCGGAGCAGTTCTTC; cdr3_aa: CASSFTSGLSEQFF
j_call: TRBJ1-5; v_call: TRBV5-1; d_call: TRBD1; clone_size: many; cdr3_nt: TGCGCCAGCAGCTTGGGGACAGGGAGGTTTCAGCCCCAGCATTTT; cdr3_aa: CASSLGTGRFQPQHF